The 19 T cell receptor beta chains below were found in one sample sequenced in a study of Ad26.COV2.S vaccination and SARS-CoV-2 variants. TCRdb keeps only in-frame clones here, not all; method: immunoSEQ multiplex PCR. The data contain 350,000 to 450,000 clones, around 92% of them singletons. Specified treatment: roughly 18 received Ad26.COV2.S at low or high dose, single or two shots; about 5 received placebo; per-sample allocation not given. Repertoires come from day 63 after the first vaccine or placebo injection. Sequencing was performed on peripheral blood, taken in a trial of Ad26.COV2.S vaccine versus placebo. The receptors derive from a person between 18 and 60 years old who received the Ad26.COV2.S COVID-19 vaccine or a placebo.

The rearrangement uses TRBV9 and TRBJ2-3; TRBD2 aligns across 15 bases. The V gene end was trimmed by 2 bases and the J gene end by 0 bases; junction bases not matched to a gene: 13. Germline CDR1 SGDLS, CDR2 YYNGEE. The CDR3 is 21 residues long. This CDR3 reads CASSVGTGTSGGPTSTDTQYF. CDR3 DNA sequence: TGTGCCAGCAGCGTCGGGACCGGGACTAGCGGGGGGCCTACTAGCACAGATACGCAGTATTTT.

This clone appeared once. This rearrangement joins TRBV5-1 to TRBJ1-5, with D hard to call. CDR1 is SGHRS, CDR2 YFSETQ, per germline. The CDR3 has 15 residues. Trimming removed 0 bases at V and 2 bases at J, with 9 bases between. DNA of the CDR3: TGCGCCAGCAGCTTGGCCGGGGAGGGCAATCAGCCCCAGCATTTT. Amino acids: CASSLAGEGNQPQHF.

The V and J genes are TRBV5-1 and TRBJ1-4, with 9 positions matching TRBD1. The V gene's germline CDR1 is SGHRS and CDR2 YFSETQ. Unmatched junction bases numbered 14, after V lost 3 bases and J lost 8 bases. This CDR3 comprises 17 residues. CDR3 nucleotides: TGCGCCAGCAGCTCACAGGGGGCATCTGGTCTGAAGGAAAAACTGTTTTTT. Its protein is CASSSQGASGLKEKLFF.

The CDR3 loop reads CASSITGTAEQETQYF. CDR3 nucleotides: TGCGCCAGCAGCATTACCGGGACAGCCGAGCAAGAGACCCAGTACTTC. The chain links TRBV5-1 to TRBJ2-5; 7 nucleotides agree with TRBD1. V lost 4 bases to trimming and J lost 2 bases; unmatched junction nucleotides: 11. CDR3 length: 16 amino acids. Germline lookup yields CDR1 SGHRS and CDR2 YFSETQ. Complete variable domain (other parts from reference TRBV5-1 and TRBJ2-5): KAGVTQTPRYLIKTRGQQVTLSCSPISGHRSVSWYQQTPGQGLQFLFEYFSETQRNKGNFPGRFSGRQFSNSRSEMNVSTLELGDSALYLCASSITGTAEQETQYFGPGTRLLVL.

The chain employs TRBV28 and TRBJ2-7; D is uncertain. CDR1 MDHEN and CDR2 SYDVKM come from the germline V gene. The CDR3 has 13 residues. Trimming removed 7 bases at V and 0 bases at J, with 10 bases between. The DNA for the CDR3 is TGTGCCAGCAACATACAAAGCTCCTACGAGCAGTACTTC. Its protein product is CASNIQSSYEQYF.

This clone was observed a few times. The chain links TRBV18 to TRBJ1-5; D is unclear. The germline CDR1 and CDR2 sequences are KGHSH and LQKENI. Trimming took 4 bases from V and 3 from J, leaving 7 bases between them. This CDR3 comprises 13 residues. The CDR3 is CASSQAHNQPQHF. For the CDR3, the DNA is TGTGCCAGCTCACAGGCGCACAATCAGCCCCAGCATTTT.

This clone appeared once. V and J are TRBV6-5 and TRBJ2-3, with D possibly TRBD2 on 5 matching bases. The ends were cut back, 3 bases at V and 6 bases at J, with 16 bases in the middle. The CDR3 is made up of 15 amino acids. Germline-derived CDR1 and CDR2 are MNHEY and SVGAGI. The DNA of the CDR3 is TGTGCCAGCAGTTATGCGGGCACGTTGGGGGATACGCAGTATTTT. Its protein product is CASSYAGTLGDTQYF.

V usage is TRBV24-1 and J usage is TRBJ1-4; TRBD1 agrees at 7 bases. Germline loops: CDR1 KGHDR, CDR2 SFDVKD. V shed 7 bases, J shed 7 bases, and the junction held 5 bases outside the gene matches. This CDR3 has 13 residues. This CDR3 reads CATSQTGSEKLFF. CDR3 nucleotides: TGTGCCACCAGCCAGACAGGGAGTGAAAAACTGTTTTTT.

The chain recombines TRBV6-1 with TRBJ2-7, with TRBD2 as a possible D gene (6 bases). V shed 2 bases and J shed 2 bases, with 13 bases lying between them. This CDR3 has 15 amino acids. The V gene's germline CDR1 is MNHNS and CDR2 SASEGT. CDR3 in amino acids: CASSEIGGRAYEQYF. The CDR3 DNA is TGTGCCAGCAGTGAAATCGGGGGACGAGCCTACGAGCAGTACTTC.

V is TRBV7-2 and J is TRBJ2-1; no definite D call. CDR1 SGHTA and CDR2 FQGNSA come from the germline V gene. V gave up 1 base and J gave up 8 bases, with 9 bases separating them. The length of the CDR3 is 13 residues. CDR3 residues: CASSLVFTDEQFF. As DNA, the CDR3 is TGTGCCAGCAGCTTAGTTTTTACCGATGAGCAGTTCTTC.

CDR3 in amino acids: CASSLRGQRSTDTQYF. Here the CDR3 DNA reads TGTGCCAGCAGCTTGCGTGGACAGCGGTCCACAGATACGCAGTATTTT. V is TRBV7-2 and J is TRBJ2-3; D possibly corresponds to TRBD1 (6 bases). The CDR3 loop spans 16 amino acids. Trimming removed 3 bases from V and 2 bases from J, with 15 bases in between. Germline CDR1 reads SGHTA; CDR2 reads FQGNSA. The complete variable domain, with remaining parts taken from reference TRBV7-2 and TRBJ2-3, reads GAGVSQSPSNKVTEKGKDVELRCDPISGHTALYWYRQSLGQGLEFLIYFQGNSAPDKSGLPSDRFSAERTGGSVSTLTIQRTQQEDSAVYLCASSLRGQRSTDTQYFGPGTRLTVL.

V and J are TRBV28 and TRBJ1-3; 9 bases are shared with TRBD1. Germline V gene sequence: CDR1 MDHEN, CDR2 SYDVKM. J lost 5 bases, V lost 3 bases, and 8 bases had no gene match. The CDR3 extends over 16 amino acids. CDR3 loop: CASSFLDRGFRNTIYF. In nucleotides, the CDR3 is TGTGCCAGCAGTTTTTTGGACAGGGGATTTAGAAACACCATATATTTT.

The chain couples TRBV7-2 to TRBJ2-1; D not certain. From germline, CDR1 is SGHTA and CDR2 FQGNSA. V was trimmed by 1 base and J by 5 bases, leaving 9 bases between them. The CDR3 runs 14 residues. The DNA of the CDR3 is TGTGCCAGCAGCTTAGACGGCAGACACAATGAGCAGTTCTTC. It encodes CASSLDGRHNEQFF.

V is TRBV28 and J is TRBJ2-2; D is unclear. Trimming left V 10 bases short and J 3 bases short, with 18 bases between. CDR1 MDHEN and CDR2 SYDVKM come from the germline V gene. The CDR3 consists of 15 residues. This CDR3 reads CATNVETQDTGELFF. The CDR3 bases are TGTGCCACCAATGTGGAAACGCAAGACACCGGGGAGCTGTTTTTT.

The J gene is TRBJ2-1, the V gene TRBV27, with D perhaps given as TRBD1 or TRBD2 (6 bases each). The germline V gene encodes CDR1 MNHEY and CDR2 SMNVEV (reference sequence). This CDR3 spans 13 amino acids. V lost 6 bases and J lost 7, with 13 bases in between. CDR3 sequence reads: CASSAVGGNEQFF. The CDR3 region has the DNA TGTGCCAGCAGCGCAGTAGGGGGGAATGAGCAGTTCTTC.

CDR3 region: CASSSGRPSSYEQYF. Here the CDR3 DNA reads TGTGCCAGCAGCTCTGGACGGCCGAGCTCCTACGAGCAGTACTTC. V and J are TRBV7-9 and TRBJ2-7, with D hard to call. This CDR3 is built from 15 residues. Germline CDR1 and CDR2: SEHNR and FQNEAQ (reference sequence). Trimming left V 4 bases short and J 0 bases short, with 13 bases between.

V and J are TRBV6-2 or TRBV6-3 and TRBJ2-7; 8 bases agree with TRBD1. The junction had 2 bases not matched to a gene; V was cut back by 2 bases and J by 2 bases. CDR3 length: 14 residues. Per the germline V gene, CDR1 is MNHEY and CDR2 is SVGEGT. The CDR3 spells CASSYLTGAYEQYF. The CDR3 DNA reads as TGTGCCAGCAGTTACCTGACAGGGGCCTACGAGCAGTACTTC.

The V and J genes are TRBV9 and TRBJ1-1; no firm D call. The V end was cut by 4 bases, the J end by 4 bases, with 11 bases between. CDR1 and CDR2 from the germline V gene are SGDLS and YYNGEE. The CDR3 extends over 13 amino acids. The CDR3 protein is CASSPAGVTEAFF. The CDR3 bases are TGTGCCAGCAGCCCCGCCGGGGTCACTGAAGCTTTCTTT.

The chain recombines TRBV19 with TRBJ2-7, with 7 positions matching TRBD1. Germline V CDR1 and CDR2: LNHDA, SQIVND (reference sequence). Unmatched junction bases numbered 8, after V lost 3 bases and J lost 3 bases. CDR3 length equals 15 residues. CDR3 loop: CASSIDRVSVYEQYF. For the CDR3, the DNA is TGTGCCAGTAGTATCGACAGGGTAAGCGTCTACGAGCAGTACTTC.